This T cell receptor beta chain originates from a study of a mutant IDH1 vaccine in newly diagnosed glioma. Turning to the study itself: The patients received vaccinations eight times, in weeks 1, 3, 5, 7, 11, 15, 19 and 23. Standard pretreatment was either radiotherapy, temozolomide, or, for most, radiochemotherapy with temozolomide. Whole-study results and caveats: Pseudoprogression appears to have had no connection to changes in top peripheral T cell clonotypes.

Sequenced by immunoSEQ multiplex PCR; TCRdb stores in-frame clones only, minus some. In the table there are about 51,000 clones, about 77% of which are singletons. The time point is: week 5, during vaccination. What each vaccine dose contained was 300 ug of mutant IDH1 20-mer peptide, accompanied by topical imiquimod. Worth noting for this clone: Its antigen is currently unknown.

Trimming shortened V by 1 base and J by 7 bases, and 11 bases separated the two germline ends. Germline-derived CDR1 and CDR2 are MGHDK and SYGVNS. This CDR3 spans 13 amino acids. The chain combines TRBV25-1 with TRBJ2-7; TRBD2 is a possible D gene (6 bases). The sequence came from a middle-aged woman with glioma. This specimen consisted of PBMCs, obtained from a glioma patient whose treatment included an IDH1 peptide vaccine. The CDR3 DNA reads TGTGCCAGCAGTGAATCGGTGGGGGGTGAGCAGTACTTC. Translating gives CASSESVGGEQYF.